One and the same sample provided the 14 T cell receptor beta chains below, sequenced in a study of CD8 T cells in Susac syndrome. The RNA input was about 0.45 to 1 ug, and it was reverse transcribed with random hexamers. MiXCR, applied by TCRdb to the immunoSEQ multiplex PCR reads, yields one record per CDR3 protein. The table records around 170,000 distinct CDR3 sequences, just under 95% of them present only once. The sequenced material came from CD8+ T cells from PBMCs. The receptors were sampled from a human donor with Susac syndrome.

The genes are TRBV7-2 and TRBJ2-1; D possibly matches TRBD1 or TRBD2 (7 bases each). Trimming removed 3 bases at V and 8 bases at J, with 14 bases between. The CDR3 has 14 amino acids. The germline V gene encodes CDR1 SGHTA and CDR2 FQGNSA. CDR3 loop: CASSFLRGGDEQFF. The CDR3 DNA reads TGTGCCAGCAGCTTCCTCAGGGGGGGCGATGAGCAGTTCTTC.

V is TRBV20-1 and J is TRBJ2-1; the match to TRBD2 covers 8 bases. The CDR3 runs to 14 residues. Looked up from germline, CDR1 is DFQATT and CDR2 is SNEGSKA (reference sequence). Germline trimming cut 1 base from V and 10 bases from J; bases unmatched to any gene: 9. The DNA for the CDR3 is TGCAGTGCTAGAGTGGGCGGGAGGAGGGCAGAGCAGTTCTTC. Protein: CSARVGGRRAEQFF.

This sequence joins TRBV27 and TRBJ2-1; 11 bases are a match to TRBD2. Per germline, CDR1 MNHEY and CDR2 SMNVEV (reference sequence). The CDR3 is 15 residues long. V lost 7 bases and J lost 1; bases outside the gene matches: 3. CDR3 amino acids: CASNVAGGSYNEQFF. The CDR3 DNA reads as TGTGCCAGCAACGTAGCGGGGGGGTCCTACAATGAGCAGTTCTTC.

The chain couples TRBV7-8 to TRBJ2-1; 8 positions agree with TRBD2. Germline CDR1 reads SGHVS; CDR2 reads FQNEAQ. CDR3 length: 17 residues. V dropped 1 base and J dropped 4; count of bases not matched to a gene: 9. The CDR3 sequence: CASSLGLRAGAYNEQFF. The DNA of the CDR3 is TGTGCCAGCAGCTTAGGGCTACGAGCGGGGGCGTACAATGAGCAGTTCTTC.

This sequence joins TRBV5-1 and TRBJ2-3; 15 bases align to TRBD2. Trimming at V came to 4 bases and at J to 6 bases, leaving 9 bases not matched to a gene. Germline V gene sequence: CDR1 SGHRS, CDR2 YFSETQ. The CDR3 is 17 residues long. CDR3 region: CASSPGLAGGPYDTQYF. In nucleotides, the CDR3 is TGCGCCAGCAGCCCCGGACTAGCGGGAGGGCCATATGATACGCAGTATTTT.

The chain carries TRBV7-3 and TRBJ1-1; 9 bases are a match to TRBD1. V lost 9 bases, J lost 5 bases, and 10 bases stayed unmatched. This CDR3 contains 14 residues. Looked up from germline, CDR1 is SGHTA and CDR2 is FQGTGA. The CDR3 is CARFWDRARTEAFF. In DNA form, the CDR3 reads TGTGCCAGATTTTGGGACAGGGCGCGGACTGAAGCTTTCTTT.

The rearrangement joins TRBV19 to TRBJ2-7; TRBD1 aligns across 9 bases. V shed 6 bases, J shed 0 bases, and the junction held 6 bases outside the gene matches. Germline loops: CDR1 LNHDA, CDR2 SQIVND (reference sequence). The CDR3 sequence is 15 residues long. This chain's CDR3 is CASSSGTGNSYEQYF. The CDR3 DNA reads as TGTGCCAGTAGCTCCGGGACAGGGAACTCCTACGAGCAGTACTTC.

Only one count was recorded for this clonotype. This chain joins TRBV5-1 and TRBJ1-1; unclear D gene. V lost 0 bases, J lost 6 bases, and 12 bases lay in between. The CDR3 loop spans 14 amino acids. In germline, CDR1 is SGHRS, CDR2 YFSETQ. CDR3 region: CASSLDIQGAEAFF. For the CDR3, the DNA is TGCGCCAGCAGCTTGGACATCCAAGGCGCTGAAGCTTTCTTT.

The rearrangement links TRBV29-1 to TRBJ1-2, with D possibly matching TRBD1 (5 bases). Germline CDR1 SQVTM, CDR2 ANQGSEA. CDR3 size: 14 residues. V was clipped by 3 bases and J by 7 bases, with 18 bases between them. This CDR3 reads CSVDIVRGSSGYTF. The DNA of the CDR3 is TGCAGCGTTGATATTGTGAGGGGTAGTAGTGGCTACACCTTC.

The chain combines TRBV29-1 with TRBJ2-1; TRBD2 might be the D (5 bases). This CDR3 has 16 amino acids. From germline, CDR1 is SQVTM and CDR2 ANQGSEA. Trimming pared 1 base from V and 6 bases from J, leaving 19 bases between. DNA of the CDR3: TGCAGCGTTGAAGTTCGTGACGGGGTGGGCTCCAATGAGCAGTTCTTC. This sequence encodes CSVEVRDGVGSNEQFF.

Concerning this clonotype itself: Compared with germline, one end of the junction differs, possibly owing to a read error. The CDR3 region is CASSDAREYEF. CDR3 nucleotide sequence: TGTGCCAGCAGTGACGCGAGGGAGTACGAATTC. The J gene is TRBJ2-7, the V gene TRBV6-1; D is possibly TRBD2 (5 bases). This CDR3 contains 11 residues. Germline values: CDR1 MNHNS, CDR2 SASEGT.

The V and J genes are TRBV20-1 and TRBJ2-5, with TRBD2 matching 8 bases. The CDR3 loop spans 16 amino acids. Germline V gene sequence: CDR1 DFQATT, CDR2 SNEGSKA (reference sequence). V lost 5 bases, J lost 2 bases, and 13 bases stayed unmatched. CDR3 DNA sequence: TGCAGTGCTTACGGACTAGCTGGGGTTATACAAGAGACCCAGTACTTC. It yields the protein CSAYGLAGVIQETQYF.

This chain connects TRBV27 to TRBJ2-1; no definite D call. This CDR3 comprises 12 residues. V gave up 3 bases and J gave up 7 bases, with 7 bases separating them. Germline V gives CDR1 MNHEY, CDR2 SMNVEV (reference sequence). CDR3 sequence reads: CASSFYNNEQFF. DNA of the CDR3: TGTGCCAGCAGTTTCTACAATAATGAGCAGTTCTTC.

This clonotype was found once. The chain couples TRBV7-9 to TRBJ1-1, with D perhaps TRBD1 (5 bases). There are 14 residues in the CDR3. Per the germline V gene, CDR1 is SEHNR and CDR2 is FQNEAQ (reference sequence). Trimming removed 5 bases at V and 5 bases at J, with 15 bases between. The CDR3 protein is CASSHVTGGTEAFF. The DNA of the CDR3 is TGTGCCAGCAGCCATGTAACAGGAGGGACTGAAGCTTTCTTT.